This TCR beta chain is drawn from a study of blood T cell repertoires in COVID-19. As for the study in general: The samples span acute and convalescent COVID-19 from the United States, Italy and Spain.

This CDR3 has 14 residues. Participants came from some 23 US areas, aged about 18 to 100 years. Cohorts were assigned according to the clinical history that participants reported. Authors' methods: Amplified reference gene primers provided the basis for estimating nucleated cell counts. Profiling relied on immunoSEQ multiplex PCR, and the TCRdb table lists in-frame clones only, not all of them. The V and J calls and clone size come from that table; D and trimming were worked out from the DNA. The data contain roughly 230,000 clones, approximately 89% of them singletons. This TCR was recovered from a woman in her 30s with acute COVID-19. This chain uses TRBV21-1 with TRBJ2-7; the D call TRBD1 from the table was never checked on the DNA. TRBV21-1 is termed a pseudogene. Sequenced material: PBMCs or T cells enriched from blood (not recorded which). The CDR3 DNA is TGTGCCAGCAGCAAAGACTTGACATCCTACGAGCAGTACTTC. Its protein is CASSKDLTSYEQYF.